This T cell receptor beta chain originates from a study of blood T cell repertoires in COVID-19. V was clipped by 1 base and J by 4 bases, with 17 bases between them. The germline V gene has CDR1 SGHAT and CDR2 FQNNGV. CDR3 size: 16 residues. This clone was seen repeatedly, ten times or more. Original processing methods: Using reference gene primer amplification, nucleated cell counts were estimated. Measured with immunoSEQ multiplex PCR; TCRdb has only the in-frame clones, and not every one. V and J calls plus clone size are reproduced from that table; the DNA served to infer D and trimming. Of some 130,000 clones in the sample, 84% were seen once.

The chain links TRBV11-2 to TRBJ2-7; tentative D call: TRBD1 (6 bases). Sample: peripheral blood. This sequence was found in a human donor in a cohort sampled during active COVID-19. For the CDR3, the DNA is TGTGCCAGCAGCTTAGTAACACAGGGAATCTCGTACGAGCAGTACTTC. Translation: CASSLVTQGISYEQYF.